Below, 10 T cell receptor beta chains from the same sample are listed, as sequenced in a study of T cell responses to AZD1222 COVID-19 vaccine. TCRdb's copy holds only in-frame clones and misses some; the assay was immunoSEQ multiplex PCR. The sample lists about 100,000 clones, around 91% seen once, with 2.5% in the top ten. The sample in question was peripheral blood, obtained 28 days after the second AZD1222 dose. Every receptor here comes from an adult who received the AZD1222 COVID-19 vaccine.

This chain joins TRBV11-2 and TRBJ2-4; D assignment may be TRBD1 or TRBD2 (5 bases each). The CDR3 has 15 amino acids. Germline V gene lookup returns CDR1 SGHAT and CDR2 FQNNGV. V lost 4 bases and J 6 bases, leaving 16 bases between the germline ends. The CDR3 sequence is CASSSQGVSGNIQYF. The CDR3 DNA reads as TGTGCCAGCAGCTCCCAGGGAGTTAGTGGAAACATTCAGTACTTC.

The chain employs TRBV7-9 and TRBJ2-5, with TRBD2 matching 8 bases. This CDR3 is built from 15 residues. The V and J ends lost 7 bases and 5 bases, in that order; junction bases with no gene match: 12. Germline CDR1 and CDR2: SEHNR and FQNEAQ (reference sequence). The CDR3 loop is CASTEGTSGLETQYF. The CDR3 DNA follows: TGTGCCAGCACCGAAGGGACTAGTGGGCTGGAGACCCAGTACTTC.

Only one count was recorded for this clone. J is TRBJ2-5 and V is TRBV6-5; 9 bases fit TRBD1. CDR1 is MNHEY and CDR2 is SVGAGI in the germline V gene. The V segment lost 4 bases and the J segment 3 bases; nucleotides outside the gene matches: 6. This CDR3 has 15 residues. This CDR3 reads CASSFDRQGEETQYF. The DNA for the CDR3 is TGTGCCAGCAGTTTTGATCGACAGGGGGAAGAGACCCAGTACTTC.

The V gene is TRBV11-2, the J gene TRBJ2-1, with TRBD2 matching over 14 bases. The germline V gene encodes CDR1 SGHAT and CDR2 FQNNGV. V trimming: 5 bases; J trimming: 8 bases; junction bases outside the gene matches: 5. The CDR3 is 15 amino acids. The CDR3 DNA follows: TGTGCCAGCAGCCAGACTAGCGGGGGGGCAGATGAGCAGTTCTTC. Protein product: CASSQTSGGADEQFF.

The chain has TRBV7-2 and TRBJ2-3; D is undetermined. This CDR3 comprises 12 residues. V lost 5 bases and J lost 5, with 8 bases in between. In germline, CDR1 is SGHTA, CDR2 FQGNSA. The CDR3, as DNA: TGTGCCAGCAGCCCCCTTGGAGATACGCAGTATTTT. Translating it yields CASSPLGDTQYF.

The chain couples TRBV7-2 to TRBJ1-3; no clear D. The V end lost 5 bases, the J end lost 8 bases, and 10 bases lay between the germline ends. Germline V lookup: CDR1 SGHTA, CDR2 FQGNSA. There are 12 residues in the CDR3. The CDR3 region is CASSAPAHTIYF. CDR3 DNA sequence: TGTGCCAGCAGCGCCCCAGCGCACACCATATATTTT.

The V call is TRBV5-4, the J call TRBJ1-2; 9 bases line up with TRBD1. Germline V gene lookup returns CDR1 SGHNT and CDR2 YYREEE (reference sequence). Trimming cost V 4 bases and J 4 bases; bases outside gene matches: 8. The CDR3 is 15 residues long. CDR3 region: CASSPNRGPGYGYTF. The CDR3 DNA sequence: TGTGCCAGCAGCCCGAACAGGGGGCCAGGCTATGGCTACACCTTC.

The table lists this clone with a count of one. The chain joins TRBV25-1 to TRBJ1-6; D not resolved. This CDR3 spans 15 amino acids. Germline CDR1 reads MGHDK; CDR2 reads SYGVNS. V gave up 0 bases and J gave up 8 bases, with 11 bases separating them. CDR3 protein: CASSEYSAADSPLHF. As DNA, the CDR3 is TGTGCCAGCAGTGAATATTCGGCAGCCGATTCACCCCTCCACTTT.

V and J are TRBV13 and TRBJ1-5; TRBD1 matches 10 bases. J lost 6 bases, V lost 3 bases, and 5 bases had no gene match. This CDR3 region has 15 residues. From germline, CDR1 is PRHDT and CDR2 FYEKMQ (reference sequence). The CDR3 reads CASSFGQGVRQPQHF. The DNA of the CDR3 is TGTGCCAGCAGCTTCGGACAGGGGGTACGTCAGCCCCAGCATTTT. Filled out from reference TRBV13 and TRBJ1-5, the complete variable domain reads AAGVIQSPRHLIKEKRETATLKCYPIPRHDTVYWYQQGPGQDPQFLISFYEKMQSDKGSIPDRFSAQQFSDYHSELNMSSLELGDSALYFCASSFGQGVRQPQHFGDGTRLSIL.

The chain carries TRBV6-5 and TRBJ2-1; D is possibly TRBD2 (6 bases). The CDR3 is 15 residues long. The V end was cut by 4 bases, the J end by 4 bases, with 14 bases between. The germline gives CDR1 MNHEY, CDR2 SVGAGI. The CDR3 DNA reads TGTGCCAGCAGTTCCAACTACCGGGAGTACAATGAGCAGTTCTTC. Protein: CASSSNYREYNEQFF.